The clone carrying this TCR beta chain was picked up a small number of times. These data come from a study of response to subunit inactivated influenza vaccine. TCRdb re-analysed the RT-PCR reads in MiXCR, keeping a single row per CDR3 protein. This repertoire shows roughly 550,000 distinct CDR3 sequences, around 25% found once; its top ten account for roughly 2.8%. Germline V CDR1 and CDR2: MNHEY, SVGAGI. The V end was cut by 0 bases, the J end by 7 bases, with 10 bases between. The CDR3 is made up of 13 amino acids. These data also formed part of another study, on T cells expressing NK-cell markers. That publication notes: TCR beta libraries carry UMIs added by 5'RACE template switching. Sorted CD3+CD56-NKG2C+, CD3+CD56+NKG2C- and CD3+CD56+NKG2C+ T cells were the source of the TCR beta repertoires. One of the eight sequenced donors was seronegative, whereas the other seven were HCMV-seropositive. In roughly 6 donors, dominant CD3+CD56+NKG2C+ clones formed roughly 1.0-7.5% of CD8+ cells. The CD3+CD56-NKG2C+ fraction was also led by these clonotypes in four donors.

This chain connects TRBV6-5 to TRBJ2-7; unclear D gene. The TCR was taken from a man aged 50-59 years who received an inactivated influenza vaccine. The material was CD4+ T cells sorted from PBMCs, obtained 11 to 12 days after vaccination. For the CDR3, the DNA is TGTGCCAGCAGTTACTCCTCGACGAGGGAGCAGTACTTC. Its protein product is CASSYSSTREQYF.